This T cell receptor (beta chain) appears in the sequencing data of a study of control samples from healthy donors and cancer patients. The germline V gene encodes CDR1 SGDLS and CDR2 YYNGEE. Trimming cost V 6 bases and J 3 bases; bases outside gene matches: 6. This CDR3 contains 14 residues. TCRdb's copy holds only in-frame clones and misses some; the assay was immunoSEQ multiplex PCR. The table shows tens of thousands of clones, with about 95% occurring only once. The chain couples TRBV9 to TRBJ1-2; 9 bases fit TRBD1. The source is a woman aged 30 to 39 in good health. Sequenced input: blood. In DNA, the CDR3 is TGTGCCAGCAAACAACAGGGGGCATACTATGGCTACACCTTC. This gives the protein CASKQQGAYYGYTF.